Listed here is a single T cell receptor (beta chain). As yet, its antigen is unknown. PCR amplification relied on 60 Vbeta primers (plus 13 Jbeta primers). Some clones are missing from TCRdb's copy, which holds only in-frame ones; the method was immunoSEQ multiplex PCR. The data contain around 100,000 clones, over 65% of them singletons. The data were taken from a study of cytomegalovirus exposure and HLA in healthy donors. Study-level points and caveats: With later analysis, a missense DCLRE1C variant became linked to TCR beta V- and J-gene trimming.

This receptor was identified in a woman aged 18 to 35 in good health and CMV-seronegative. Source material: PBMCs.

DNA of the CDR3: TGTGCCAGTAGGCCAGGGGAGACTAATGAAAAACTGTTTTTT. Residues: CASRPGETNEKLFF. The chain uses TRBV19 and TRBJ1-4; the D gene is possibly TRBD1 (6 bases). CDR3 length equals 14 residues. Germline loops: CDR1 LNHDA, CDR2 SQIVND (reference sequence). Trimming stripped 6 bases from V and 2 bases from J, with 10 bases between.